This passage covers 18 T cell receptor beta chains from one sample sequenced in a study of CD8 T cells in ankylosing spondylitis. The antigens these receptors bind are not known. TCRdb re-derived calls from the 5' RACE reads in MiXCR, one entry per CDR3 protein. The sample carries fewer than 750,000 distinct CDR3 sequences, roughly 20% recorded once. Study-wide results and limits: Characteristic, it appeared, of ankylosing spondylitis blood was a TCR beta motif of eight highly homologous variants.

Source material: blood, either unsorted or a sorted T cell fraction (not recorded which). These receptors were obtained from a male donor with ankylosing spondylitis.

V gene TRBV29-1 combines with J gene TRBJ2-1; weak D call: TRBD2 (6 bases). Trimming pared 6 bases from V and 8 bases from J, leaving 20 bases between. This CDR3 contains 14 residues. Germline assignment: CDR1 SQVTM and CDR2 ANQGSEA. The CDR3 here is CSVPGNWPGDEQFF. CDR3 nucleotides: TGCAGCGTACCTGGGAATTGGCCGGGGGATGAGCAGTTCTTC.

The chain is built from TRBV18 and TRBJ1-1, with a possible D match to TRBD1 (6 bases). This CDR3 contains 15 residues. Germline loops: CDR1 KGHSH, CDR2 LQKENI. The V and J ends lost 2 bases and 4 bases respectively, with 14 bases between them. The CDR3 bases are TGTGCCAGCTCACCAGCAACAGGGTCGGGCACTGAAGCTTTCTTT. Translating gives CASSPATGSGTEAFF.

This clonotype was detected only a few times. CDR3 DNA sequence: TGCAGTGCTAGAGATAGGCGAGGGGGACCATACAATGAGCAGTTCTTC. Translation gives CSARDRRGGPYNEQFF. The V and J genes are TRBV20-1 and TRBJ2-1; possibly TRBD1 for D (6 bases). Trimming removed 0 bases at V and 4 bases at J, with 16 bases between. Germline lookup yields CDR1 DFQATT and CDR2 SNEGSKA (reference sequence). This CDR3 spans 16 amino acids.

CDR3: CASSSGQVGTGELFF. In nucleotides, the CDR3 is TGTGCCAGCAGCTCAGGACAGGTTGGCACCGGGGAGCTGTTTTTT. The rearrangement joins TRBV7-3 to TRBJ2-2, with 7 bases matching TRBD1. This CDR3 is 15 amino acids long. The germline gives CDR1 SGHTA, CDR2 FQGTGA. V was pared by 4 bases and J by 4 bases, with 6 bases of the junction left unmatched.

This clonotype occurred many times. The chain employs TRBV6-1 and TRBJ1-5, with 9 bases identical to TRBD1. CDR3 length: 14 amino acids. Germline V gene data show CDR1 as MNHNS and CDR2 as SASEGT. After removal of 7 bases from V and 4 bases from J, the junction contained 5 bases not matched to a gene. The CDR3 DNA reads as TGTGCCAGCACCAAGGACAGGGGTAATCAGCCCCAGCATTTT. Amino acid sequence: CASTKDRGNQPQHF.

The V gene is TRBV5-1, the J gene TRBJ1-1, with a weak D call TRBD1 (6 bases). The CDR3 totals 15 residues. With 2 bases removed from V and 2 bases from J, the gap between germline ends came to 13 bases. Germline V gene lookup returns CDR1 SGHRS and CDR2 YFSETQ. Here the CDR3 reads CASSFLDRYNTEAFF. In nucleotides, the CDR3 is TGCGCCAGCAGCTTCCTCGACAGGTATAACACTGAAGCTTTCTTT.

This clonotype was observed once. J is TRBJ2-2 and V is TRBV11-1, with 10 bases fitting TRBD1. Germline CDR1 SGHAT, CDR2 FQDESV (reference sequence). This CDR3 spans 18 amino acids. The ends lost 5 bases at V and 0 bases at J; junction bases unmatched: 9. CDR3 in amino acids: CASSLRTGGEANTGELFF. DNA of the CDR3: TGTGCCAGCAGCCTCCGGACAGGGGGAGAGGCGAACACCGGGGAGCTGTTTTTT. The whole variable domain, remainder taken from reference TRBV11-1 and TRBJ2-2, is EAEVAQSPRYKITEKSQAVAFWCDPISGHATLYWYRQILGQGPELLVQFQDESVVDDSQLPKDRFSAERLKGVDSTLKIQPAELGDSAMYLCASSLRTGGEANTGELFFGEGSRLTVL.

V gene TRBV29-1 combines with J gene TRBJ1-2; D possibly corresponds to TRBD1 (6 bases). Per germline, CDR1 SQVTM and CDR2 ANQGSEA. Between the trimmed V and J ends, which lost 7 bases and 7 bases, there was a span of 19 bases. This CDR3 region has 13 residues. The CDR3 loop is CSATKPGVGGYTF. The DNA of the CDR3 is TGCAGCGCCACTAAGCCAGGGGTTGGTGGCTACACCTTC.

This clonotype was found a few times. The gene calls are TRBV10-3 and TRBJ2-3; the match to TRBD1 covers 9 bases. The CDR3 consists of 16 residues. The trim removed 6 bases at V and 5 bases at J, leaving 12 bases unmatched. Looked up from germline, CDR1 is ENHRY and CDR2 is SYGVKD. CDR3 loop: CAISPRGGTGLDTQYF. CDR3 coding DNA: TGTGCCATCAGCCCTAGGGGCGGGACAGGGTTAGATACGCAGTATTTT.

The CDR3 DNA sequence: TGTGCCAGCAGCCTCGCCGCGGGGCCCTCCTACAATGAGCAGTTCTTC. This codes for CASSLAAGPSYNEQFF. The J gene is TRBJ2-1, the V gene TRBV7-6; D perhaps matches TRBD2 (6 bases). Per germline, CDR1 SGHVS and CDR2 FNYEAQ. Deletions cut 5 bases from V and 0 bases from J, with 14 bases between. This CDR3 contains 16 residues.

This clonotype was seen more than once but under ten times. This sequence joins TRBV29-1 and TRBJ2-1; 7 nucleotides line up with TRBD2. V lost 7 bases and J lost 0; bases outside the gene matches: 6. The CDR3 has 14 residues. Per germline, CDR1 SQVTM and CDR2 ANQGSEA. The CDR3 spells CSEGRVNSYNEQFF. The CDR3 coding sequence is TGCAGCGAGGGGAGGGTGAACTCCTACAATGAGCAGTTCTTC.

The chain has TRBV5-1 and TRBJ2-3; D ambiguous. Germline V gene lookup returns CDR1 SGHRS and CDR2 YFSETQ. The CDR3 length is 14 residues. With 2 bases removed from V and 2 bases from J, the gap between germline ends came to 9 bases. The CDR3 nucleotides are TGCGCCAGCAGCTTTGGCCTAGTCACAGATACGCAGTATTTT. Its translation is CASSFGLVTDTQYF. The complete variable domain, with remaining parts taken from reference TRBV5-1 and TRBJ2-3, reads KAGVTQTPRYLIKTRGQQVTLSCSPISGHRSVSWYQQTPGQGLQFLFEYFSETQRNKGNFPGRFSGRQFSNSRSEMNVSTLELGDSALYLCASSFGLVTDTQYFGPGTRLTVL.

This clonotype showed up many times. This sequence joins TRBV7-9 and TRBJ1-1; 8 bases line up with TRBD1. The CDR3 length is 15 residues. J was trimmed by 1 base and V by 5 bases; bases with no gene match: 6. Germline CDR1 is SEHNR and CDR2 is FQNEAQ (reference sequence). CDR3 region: CASSAGQGSNTEAFF. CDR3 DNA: TGTGCCAGCAGCGCCGGACAGGGTTCGAACACTGAAGCTTTCTTT.

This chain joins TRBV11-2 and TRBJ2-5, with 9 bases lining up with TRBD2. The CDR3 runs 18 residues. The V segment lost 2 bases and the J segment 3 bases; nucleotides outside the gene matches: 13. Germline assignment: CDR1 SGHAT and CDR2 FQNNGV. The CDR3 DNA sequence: TGTGCCAGCAGCTTATTTGGCGGGGGGGGGACAGTCGAAGAGACCCAGTACTTC. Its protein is CASSLFGGGGTVEETQYF.

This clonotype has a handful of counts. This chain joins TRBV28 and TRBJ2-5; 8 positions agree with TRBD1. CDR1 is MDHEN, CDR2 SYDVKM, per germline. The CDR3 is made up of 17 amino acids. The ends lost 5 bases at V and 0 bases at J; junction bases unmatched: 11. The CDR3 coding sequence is TGTGCCAGCAGTCTCAGGGGGCCTCACTCGTACCAAGAGACCCAGTACTTC. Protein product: CASSLRGPHSYQETQYF.

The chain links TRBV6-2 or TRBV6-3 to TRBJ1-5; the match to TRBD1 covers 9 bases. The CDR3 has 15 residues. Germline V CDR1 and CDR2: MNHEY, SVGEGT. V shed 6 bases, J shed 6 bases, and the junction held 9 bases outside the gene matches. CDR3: CASRRGQGRGQPQHF. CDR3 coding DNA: TGTGCCAGCAGAAGGGGACAGGGAAGGGGTCAGCCCCAGCATTTT.

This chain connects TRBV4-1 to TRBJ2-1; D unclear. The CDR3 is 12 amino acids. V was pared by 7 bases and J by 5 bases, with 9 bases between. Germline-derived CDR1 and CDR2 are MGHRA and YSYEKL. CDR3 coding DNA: TGCGCCAGCAACGGGCAGGACAATGAGCAGTTCTTC. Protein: CASNGQDNEQFF.

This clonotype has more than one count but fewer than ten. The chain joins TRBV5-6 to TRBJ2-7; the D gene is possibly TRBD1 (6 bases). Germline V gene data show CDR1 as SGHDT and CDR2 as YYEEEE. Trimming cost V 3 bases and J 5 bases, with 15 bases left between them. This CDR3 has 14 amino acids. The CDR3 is CASSSTNRVHEQYF. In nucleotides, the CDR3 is TGTGCCAGCAGCTCGACTAACAGGGTCCACGAGCAGTACTTC.